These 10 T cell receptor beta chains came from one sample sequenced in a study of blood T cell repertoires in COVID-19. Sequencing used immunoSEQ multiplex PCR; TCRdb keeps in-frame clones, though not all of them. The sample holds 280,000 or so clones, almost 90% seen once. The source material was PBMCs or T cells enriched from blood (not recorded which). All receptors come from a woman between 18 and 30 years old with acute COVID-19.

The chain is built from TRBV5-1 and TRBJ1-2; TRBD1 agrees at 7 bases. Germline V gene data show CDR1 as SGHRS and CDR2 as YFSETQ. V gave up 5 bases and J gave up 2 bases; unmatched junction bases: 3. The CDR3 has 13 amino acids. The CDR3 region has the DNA TGCGCCAGCAGACCGGGACAGAACTATGGCTACACCTTC. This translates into CASRPGQNYGYTF.

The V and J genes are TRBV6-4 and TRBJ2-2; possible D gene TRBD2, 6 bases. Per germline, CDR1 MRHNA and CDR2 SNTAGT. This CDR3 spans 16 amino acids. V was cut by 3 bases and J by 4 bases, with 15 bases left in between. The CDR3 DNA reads TGTGCCAGCAGTGAGGGGGGAATGGACGTCACCGGGGAGCTGTTTTTT. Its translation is CASSEGGMDVTGELFF.

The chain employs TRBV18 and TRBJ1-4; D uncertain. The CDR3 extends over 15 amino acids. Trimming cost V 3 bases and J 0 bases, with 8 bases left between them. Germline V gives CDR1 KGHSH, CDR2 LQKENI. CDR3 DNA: TGTGCCAGCTCACCTGACCGGGCAACTAATGAAAAACTGTTTTTT. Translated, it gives CASSPDRATNEKLFF.

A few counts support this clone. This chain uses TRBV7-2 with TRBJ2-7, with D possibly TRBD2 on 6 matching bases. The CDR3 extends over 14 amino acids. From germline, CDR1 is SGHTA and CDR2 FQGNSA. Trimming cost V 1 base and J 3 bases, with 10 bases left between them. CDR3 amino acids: CASSLGGLLYEQYF. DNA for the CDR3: TGTGCCAGCAGCTTAGGGGGACTTCTCTACGAGCAGTACTTC. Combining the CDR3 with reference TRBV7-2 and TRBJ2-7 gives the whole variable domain GAGVSQSPSNKVTEKGKDVELRCDPISGHTALYWYRQSLGQGLEFLIYFQGNSAPDKSGLPSDRFSAERTGGSVSTLTIQRTQQEDSAVYLCASSLGGLLYEQYFGPGTRLTVT.

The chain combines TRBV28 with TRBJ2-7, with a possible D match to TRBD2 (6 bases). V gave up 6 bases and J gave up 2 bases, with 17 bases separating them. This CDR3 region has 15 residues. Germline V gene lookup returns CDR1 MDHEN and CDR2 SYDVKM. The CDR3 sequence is CASSPPDGRPYEQYF. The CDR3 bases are TGTGCCAGCAGCCCTCCCGACGGGAGACCCTACGAGCAGTACTTC.

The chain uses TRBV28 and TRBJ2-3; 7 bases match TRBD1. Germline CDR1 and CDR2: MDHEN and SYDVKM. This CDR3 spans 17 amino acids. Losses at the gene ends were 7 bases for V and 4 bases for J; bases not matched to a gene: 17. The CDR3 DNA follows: TGTGCCAGCAAACTACTCGTTGGGACAGTGGGGGCAGATACGCAGTATTTT. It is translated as CASKLLVGTVGADTQYF.

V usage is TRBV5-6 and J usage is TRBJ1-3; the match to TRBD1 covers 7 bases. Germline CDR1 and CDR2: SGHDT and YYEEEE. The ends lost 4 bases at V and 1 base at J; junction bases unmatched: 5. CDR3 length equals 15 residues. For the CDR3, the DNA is TGTGCCAGCAGCCCCGACAGGGAATCTGGAAACACCATATATTTT. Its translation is CASSPDRESGNTIYF.

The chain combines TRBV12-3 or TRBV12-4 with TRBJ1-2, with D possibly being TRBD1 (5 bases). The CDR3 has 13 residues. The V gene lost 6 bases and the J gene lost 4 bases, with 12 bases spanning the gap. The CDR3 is CASSTGLAYGYTF. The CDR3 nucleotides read TGTGCCAGCAGCACAGGTCTGGCCTATGGCTACACCTTC.

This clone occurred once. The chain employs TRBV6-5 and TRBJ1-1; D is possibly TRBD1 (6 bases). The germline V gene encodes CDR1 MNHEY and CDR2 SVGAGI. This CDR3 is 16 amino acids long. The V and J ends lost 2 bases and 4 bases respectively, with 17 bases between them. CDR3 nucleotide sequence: TGTGCCAGCAGTTACCGGGCGGGGGGGCCGGCCACTGAAGCTTTCTTT. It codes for CASSYRAGGPATEAFF.

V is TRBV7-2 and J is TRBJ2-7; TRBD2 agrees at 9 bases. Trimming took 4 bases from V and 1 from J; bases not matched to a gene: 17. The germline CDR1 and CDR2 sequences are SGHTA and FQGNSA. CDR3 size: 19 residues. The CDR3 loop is CASSSQYGGRVSFSYEQYF. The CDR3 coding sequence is TGTGCCAGCAGCTCCCAATACGGCGGGAGGGTTTCCTTTTCCTACGAGCAGTACTTC. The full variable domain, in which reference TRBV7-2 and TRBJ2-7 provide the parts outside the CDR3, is GAGVSQSPSNKVTEKGKDVELRCDPISGHTALYWYRQSLGQGLEFLIYFQGNSAPDKSGLPSDRFSAERTGGSVSTLTIQRTQQEDSAVYLCASSSQYGGRVSFSYEQYFGPGTRLTVT.